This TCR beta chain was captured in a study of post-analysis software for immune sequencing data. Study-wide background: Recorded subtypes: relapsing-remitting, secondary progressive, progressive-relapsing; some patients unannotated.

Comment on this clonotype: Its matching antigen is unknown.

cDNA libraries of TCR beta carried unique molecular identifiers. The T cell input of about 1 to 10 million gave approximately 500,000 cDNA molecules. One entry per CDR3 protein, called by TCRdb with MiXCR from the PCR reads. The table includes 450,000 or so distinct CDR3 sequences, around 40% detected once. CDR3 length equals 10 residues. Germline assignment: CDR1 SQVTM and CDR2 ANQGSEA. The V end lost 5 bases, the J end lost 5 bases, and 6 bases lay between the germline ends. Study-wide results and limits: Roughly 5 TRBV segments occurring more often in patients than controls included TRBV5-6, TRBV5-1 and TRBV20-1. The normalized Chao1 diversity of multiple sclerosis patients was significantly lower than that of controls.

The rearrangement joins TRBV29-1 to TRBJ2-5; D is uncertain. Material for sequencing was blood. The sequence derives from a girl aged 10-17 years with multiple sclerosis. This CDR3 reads CSVPEETQYF. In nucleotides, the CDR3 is TGCAGCGTTCCGGAGGAGACCCAGTACTTC.